A selection of T cell receptor beta chains follows, all from one sample in a study of T cell changes during pregnancy in multiple sclerosis. The protocol was immunoSEQ multiplex PCR, while the TCRdb copy is restricted to in-frame clones and leaves out a portion. The sample has 35,000 to 50,000 clones; over 85% are singletons. The material was CD4+ T cells from peripheral blood mononuclear cells, obtained in the first trimester of pregnancy. These receptors were collected from a female donor with multiple sclerosis, enrolled in a pregnancy study. Both conserved end residues are part of each CDR3. D genes are given only for firm matches. Clone size is stated in some rows and not others, as once, few, many or a class when expanded.

TRBV25-1	TRBD2	once	TRBJ2-7	TGTGCCAGCAGTGCTCCGGGACTAGGGGACTACGAGCAGTACTTC	CASSAPGLGDYEQYF
TRBV6-1	TRBD2	-	TRBJ2-5	TGTGCCAGCAGTGAAAGACTGGCGGGAGGGCCCCGGGAGACCCAGTACTTC	CASSERLAGGPRETQYF
TRBV7-9	-	-	TRBJ2-1	TGTGCCAGCATAAGTTTCGGCGGCTCGGACTACAATGAGCAGTTCTTC	CASISFGGSDYNEQFF
TRBV7-8	-	-	TRBJ2-7	TGTGCCAGCAGCTTAGGCTACTCCTACGAGCAGTACTTC	CASSLGYSYEQYF
TRBV18	TRBD2	few	TRBJ2-1	TGTGCCAGCTCACCTCGAGCGGGGGGCTCCTACAATGAGCAGTTCTTC	CASSPRAGGSYNEQFF
TRBV19	-	-	TRBJ1-1	TGTGCCAGTAGGTTTCGGGCGGGGAACACTGAAGCTTTCTTT	CASRFRAGNTEAFF
TRBV5-8	TRBD2	-	TRBJ2-2	TGTGCCAGCAGATCTGGGACTAGCGGGAGGCTTACCGGGGAGCTGTTTTTT	CASRSGTSGRLTGELFF
TRBV20-1	-	-	TRBJ2-3	TGCAGTGCCACAACGGACTTAACGCAGTATTTT	CSATTDLTQYF
TRBV14	TRBD2	-	TRBJ2-1	TGTGCCAGCAGCCAGCCGGGACTAGCGGGAGGGCCGTCCTACAATGAGCAGTTCTTC	CASSQPGLAGGPSYNEQFF
TRBV19	TRBD1	-	TRBJ1-2	TGTGCCAGTAGTCCCGGGACAGGGTCGTGGTATGGCTACACCTTC	CASSPGTGSWYGYTF
TRBV7-3	-	-	TRBJ2-2	TGTGCCAGCAGCTTATGGGGCGGGGCGAACACCGGGGAGCTGTTTTTT	CASSLWGGANTGELFF
TRBV29-1	-	-	TRBJ2-1	TGCAGCGTTGGAGCGGACAGCAGCCGCAATGAGCAGTTCTTC	CSVGADSSRNEQFF
TRBV6-1	-	-	TRBJ2-7	TGTGCCAGCAGTGAAACCCCGGGTAACTACGAGCAGTACTTC	CASSETPGNYEQYF
TRBV5-6	TRBD2	-	TRBJ2-3	TGTGCCAGCAGCGACCAAACTAGCGGGAGATGGAGAACAGATACGCAGTATTTT	CASSDQTSGRWRTDTQYF
TRBV5-4	TRBD1	-	TRBJ2-2	TGTGCCAGCAGCTGGGGGACAGGGCAGACGGGCGGGGAGCTGTTTTTT	CASSWGTGQTGGELFF
TRBV6-5	-	-	TRBJ1-3	TGTGCCAGCATAGCCCCGGGTGGAAACACCATATATTTT	CASIAPGGNTIYF
TRBV7-7	TRBD2	-	TRBJ2-7	TGTGCTAGCAGCTTAGATAGCGCGGGAGAGTTCGAGCAGTACTTC	CASSLDSAGEFEQYF